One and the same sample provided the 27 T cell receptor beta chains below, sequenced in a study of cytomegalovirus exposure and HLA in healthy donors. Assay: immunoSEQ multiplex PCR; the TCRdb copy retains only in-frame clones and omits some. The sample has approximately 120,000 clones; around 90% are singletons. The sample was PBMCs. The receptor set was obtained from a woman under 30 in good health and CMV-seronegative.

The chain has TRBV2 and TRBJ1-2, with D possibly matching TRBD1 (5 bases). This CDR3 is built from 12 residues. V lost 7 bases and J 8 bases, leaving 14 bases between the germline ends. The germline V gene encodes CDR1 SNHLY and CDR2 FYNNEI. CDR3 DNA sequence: TGTGCCAGCACTCTCGGGGGGGAAGGCTACACCTTC. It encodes CASTLGGEGYTF. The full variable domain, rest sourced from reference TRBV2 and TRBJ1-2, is EPEVTQTPSHQVTQMGQEVILRCVPISNHLYFYWYRQILGQKVEFLVSFYNNEISEKSEIFDDQFSVERPDGSNFTLKIRSTKLEDSAMYFCASTLGGEGYTFGSGTRLTVV.

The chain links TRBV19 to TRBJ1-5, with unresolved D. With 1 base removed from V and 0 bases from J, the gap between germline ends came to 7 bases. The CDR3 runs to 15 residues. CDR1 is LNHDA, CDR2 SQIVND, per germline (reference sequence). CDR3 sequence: CASSIAEYSNQPQHF. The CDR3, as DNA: TGTGCCAGTAGTATAGCAGAATATAGCAATCAGCCCCAGCATTTT. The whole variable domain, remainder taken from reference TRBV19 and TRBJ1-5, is DGGITQSPKYLFRKEGQNVTLSCEQNLNHDAMYWYRQDPGQGLRLIYYSQIVNDFQKGDIAEGYSVSREKKESFPLTVTSAQKNPTAFYLCASSIAEYSNQPQHFGDGTRLSIL.

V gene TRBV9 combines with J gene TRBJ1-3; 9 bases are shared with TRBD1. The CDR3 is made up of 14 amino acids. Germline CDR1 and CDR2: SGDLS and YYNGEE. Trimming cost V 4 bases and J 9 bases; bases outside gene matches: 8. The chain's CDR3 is CASSTGQGRATIYF. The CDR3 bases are TGTGCCAGCAGCACGGGACAGGGCCGCGCCACCATATATTTT. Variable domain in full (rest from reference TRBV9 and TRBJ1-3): DSGVTQTPKHLITATGQRVTLRCSPRSGDLSVYWYQQSLDQGLQFLIQYYNGEERAKGNILERFSAQQFPDLHSELNLSSLELGDSALYFCASSTGQGRATIYFGEGSWLTVV.

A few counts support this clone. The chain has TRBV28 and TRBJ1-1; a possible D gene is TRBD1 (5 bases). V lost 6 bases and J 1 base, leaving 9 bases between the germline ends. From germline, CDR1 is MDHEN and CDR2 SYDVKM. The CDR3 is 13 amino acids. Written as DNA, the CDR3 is TGTGCCAGCAGCCGAGACAGGAACACTGAAGCTTTCTTT. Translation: CASSRDRNTEAFF.

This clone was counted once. The CDR3: CAWSVPGLAKNIQYF. The CDR3 DNA reads TGTGCCTGGAGTGTTCCCGGGTTAGCCAAAAACATTCAGTACTTC. This chain joins TRBV30 and TRBJ2-4; D remains ambiguous. Germline V gene data show CDR1 as GTSNPN and CDR2 as SVGIG (reference sequence). This CDR3 has 15 amino acids. V shed 0 bases and J shed 0 bases, with 9 bases lying between them.

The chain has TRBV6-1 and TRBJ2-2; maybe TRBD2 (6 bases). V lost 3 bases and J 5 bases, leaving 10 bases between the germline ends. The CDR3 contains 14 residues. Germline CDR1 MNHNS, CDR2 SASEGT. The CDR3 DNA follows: TGTGCCAGCAGTGAGGCGGGATTTACCGGGGAGCTGTTTTTT. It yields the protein CASSEAGFTGELFF.

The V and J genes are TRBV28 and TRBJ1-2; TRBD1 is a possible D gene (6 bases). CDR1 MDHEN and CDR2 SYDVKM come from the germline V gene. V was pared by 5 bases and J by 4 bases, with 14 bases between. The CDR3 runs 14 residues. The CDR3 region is CASSPQQGFYGYTF. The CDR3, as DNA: TGTGCCAGCAGTCCCCAACAGGGTTTCTATGGCTACACCTTC.

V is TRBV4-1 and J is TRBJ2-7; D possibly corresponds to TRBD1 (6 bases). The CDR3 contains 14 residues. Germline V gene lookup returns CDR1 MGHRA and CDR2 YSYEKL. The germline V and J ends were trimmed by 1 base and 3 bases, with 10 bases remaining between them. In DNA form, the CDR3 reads TGCGCCAGCAGCCAAGCCGGGACATTCTACGAGCAGTACTTC. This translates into CASSQAGTFYEQYF.

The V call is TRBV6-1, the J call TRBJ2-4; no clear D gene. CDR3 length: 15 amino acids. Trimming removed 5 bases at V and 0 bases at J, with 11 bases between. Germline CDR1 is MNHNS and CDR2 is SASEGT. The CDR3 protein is CASSFVRLAKNIQYF. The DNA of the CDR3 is TGTGCCAGCAGTTTCGTCAGACTAGCCAAAAACATTCAGTACTTC.

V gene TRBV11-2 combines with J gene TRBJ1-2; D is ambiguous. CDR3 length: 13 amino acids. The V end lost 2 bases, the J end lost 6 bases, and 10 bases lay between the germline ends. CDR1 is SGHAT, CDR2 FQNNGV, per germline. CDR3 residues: CASSLWQRDGYTF. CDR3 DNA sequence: TGTGCCAGCAGCTTATGGCAGCGGGATGGCTACACCTTC.

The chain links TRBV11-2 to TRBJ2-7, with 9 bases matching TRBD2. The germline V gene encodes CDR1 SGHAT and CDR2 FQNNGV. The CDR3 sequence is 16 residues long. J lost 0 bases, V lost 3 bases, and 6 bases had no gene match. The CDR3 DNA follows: TGTGCCAGCAGCTTTGGCGCTAGCGGGACCTCCTACGAGCAGTACTTC. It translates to CASSFGASGTSYEQYF.

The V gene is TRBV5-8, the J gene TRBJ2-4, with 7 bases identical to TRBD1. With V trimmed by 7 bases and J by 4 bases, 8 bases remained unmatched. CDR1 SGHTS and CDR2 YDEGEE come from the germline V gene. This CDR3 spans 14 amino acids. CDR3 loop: CASLRQGRKNIQYF. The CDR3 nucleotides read TGTGCCAGCCTGAGACAGGGAAGGAAAAACATTCAGTACTTC. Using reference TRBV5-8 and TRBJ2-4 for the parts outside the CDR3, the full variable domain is EAGVTQSPTHLIKTRGQQATLRCSPISGHTSVYWYQQALGLGLQFLLWYDEGEERNRGNFPPRFSGRQFPNYSSELNVNALELEDSALYLCASLRQGRKNIQYFGAGTRLSVL.

As DNA, the CDR3 is TGTGCCAGCAGTGCCGACTGGTCGGGCACCGGGGAGCTGTTTTTT. Translated, it gives CASSADWSGTGELFF. This chain links TRBV27 with TRBJ2-2; D gene unclear. The CDR3 is 15 residues long. Trimming pared 5 bases from V and 4 bases from J, leaving 14 bases between. Per germline, CDR1 MNHEY and CDR2 SMNVEV (reference sequence).

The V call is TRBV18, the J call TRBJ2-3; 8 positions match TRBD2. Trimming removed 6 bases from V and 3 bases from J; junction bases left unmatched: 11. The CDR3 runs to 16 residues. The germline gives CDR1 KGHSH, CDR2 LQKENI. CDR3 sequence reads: CASSLSPGGRTDTQYF. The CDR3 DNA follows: TGTGCCAGCTCCCTGAGCCCGGGAGGGAGGACAGATACGCAGTATTTT. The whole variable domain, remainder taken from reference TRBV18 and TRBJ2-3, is NAGVMQNPRHLVRRRGQEARLRCSPMKGHSHVYWYRQLPEEGLKFMVYLQKENIIDESGMPKERFSAEFPKEGPSILRIQQVVRGDSAAYFCASSLSPGGRTDTQYFGPGTRLTVL.

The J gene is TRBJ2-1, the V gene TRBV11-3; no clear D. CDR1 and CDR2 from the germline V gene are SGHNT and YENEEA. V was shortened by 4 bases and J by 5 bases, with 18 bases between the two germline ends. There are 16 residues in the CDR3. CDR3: CASSSLWRGANNEQFF. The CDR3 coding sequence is TGTGCCAGCAGCTCTCTGTGGCGCGGAGCGAACAATGAGCAGTTCTTC.

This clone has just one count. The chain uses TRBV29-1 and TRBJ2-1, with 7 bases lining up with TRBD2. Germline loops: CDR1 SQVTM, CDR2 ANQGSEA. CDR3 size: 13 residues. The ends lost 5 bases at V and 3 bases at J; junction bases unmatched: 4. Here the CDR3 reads CSVNQRGYNEQFF. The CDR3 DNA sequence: TGCAGCGTTAACCAGCGGGGCTACAATGAGCAGTTCTTC.

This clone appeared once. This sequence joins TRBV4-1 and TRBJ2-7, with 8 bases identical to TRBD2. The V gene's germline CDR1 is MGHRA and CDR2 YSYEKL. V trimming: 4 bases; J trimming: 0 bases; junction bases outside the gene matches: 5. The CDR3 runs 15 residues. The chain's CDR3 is CASSPLAGSSYEQYF. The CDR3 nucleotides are TGCGCCAGCAGCCCCCTAGCGGGTAGCTCCTACGAGCAGTACTTC.

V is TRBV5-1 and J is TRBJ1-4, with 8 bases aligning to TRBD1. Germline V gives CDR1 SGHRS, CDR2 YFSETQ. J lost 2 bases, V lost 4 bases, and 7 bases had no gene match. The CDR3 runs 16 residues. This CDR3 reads CASSPDRGATNEKLFF. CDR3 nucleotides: TGCGCCAGCAGCCCCGACAGGGGTGCGACTAATGAAAAACTGTTTTTT.

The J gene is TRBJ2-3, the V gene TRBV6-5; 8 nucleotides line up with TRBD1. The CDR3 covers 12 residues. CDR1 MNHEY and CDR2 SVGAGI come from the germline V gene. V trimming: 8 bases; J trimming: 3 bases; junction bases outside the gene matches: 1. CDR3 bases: TGTGCCAGCCAGGGGGCAACAGATACGCAGTATTTT. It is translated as CASQGATDTQYF.

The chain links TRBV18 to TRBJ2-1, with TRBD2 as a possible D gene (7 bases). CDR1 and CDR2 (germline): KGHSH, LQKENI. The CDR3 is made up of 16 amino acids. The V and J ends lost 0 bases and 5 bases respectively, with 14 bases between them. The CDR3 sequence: CASSPPGGQVNNEQFF. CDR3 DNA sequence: TGTGCCAGCTCACCACCGGGGGGGCAGGTGAACAATGAGCAGTTCTTC.

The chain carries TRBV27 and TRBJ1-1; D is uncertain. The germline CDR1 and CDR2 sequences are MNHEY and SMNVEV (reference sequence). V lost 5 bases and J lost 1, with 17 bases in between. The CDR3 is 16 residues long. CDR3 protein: CASSPLGRWENTEAFF. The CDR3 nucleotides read TGTGCCAGCAGTCCCCTTGGGAGGTGGGAGAACACTGAAGCTTTCTTT.

This CDR3 reads CASRGTIPGTGNTIYF. The CDR3, as DNA: TGTGCCAGCAGGGGGACCATCCCCGGGACAGGAAACACCATATATTTT. The chain carries TRBV2 and TRBJ1-3; possible D gene TRBD1, 6 bases. CDR1 is SNHLY, CDR2 FYNNEI, per germline. Trimming removed 6 bases at V and 4 bases at J, with 19 bases between. The CDR3 sequence is 16 residues long. The full variable domain, completed using reference TRBV2 and TRBJ1-3, is EPEVTQTPSHQVTQMGQEVILRCVPISNHLYFYWYRQILGQKVEFLVSFYNNEISEKSEIFDDQFSVERPDGSNFTLKIRSTKLEDSAMYFCASRGTIPGTGNTIYFGEGSWLTVV.

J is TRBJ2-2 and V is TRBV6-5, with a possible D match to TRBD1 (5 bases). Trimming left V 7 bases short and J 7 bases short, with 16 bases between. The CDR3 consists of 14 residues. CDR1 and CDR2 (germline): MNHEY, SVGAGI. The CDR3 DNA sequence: TGTGCCAGCACCTGGGGCAGATCTAGCGGGGAGCTGTTTTTT. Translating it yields CASTWGRSSGELFF.

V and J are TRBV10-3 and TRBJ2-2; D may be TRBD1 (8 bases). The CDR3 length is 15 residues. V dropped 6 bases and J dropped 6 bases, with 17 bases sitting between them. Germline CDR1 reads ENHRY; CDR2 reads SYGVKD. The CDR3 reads CAIRTRQGRAGELFF. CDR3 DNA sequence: TGTGCCATCAGGACTCGACAGGGGAGGGCCGGGGAGCTGTTTTTT.

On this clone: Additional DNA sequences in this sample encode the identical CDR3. CDR3 in DNA: TGTGCCAGCAGTTTGGGGGGCTCCTACGAGCAGTACTTC. It codes for CASSLGGSYEQYF. The chain carries TRBV27 and TRBJ2-7; TRBD2 is a possible D gene (6 bases). Germline V gene sequence: CDR1 MNHEY, CDR2 SMNVEV (reference sequence). There are 13 residues in the CDR3. Trimming removed 3 bases from V and 0 bases from J, with 6 bases in between.

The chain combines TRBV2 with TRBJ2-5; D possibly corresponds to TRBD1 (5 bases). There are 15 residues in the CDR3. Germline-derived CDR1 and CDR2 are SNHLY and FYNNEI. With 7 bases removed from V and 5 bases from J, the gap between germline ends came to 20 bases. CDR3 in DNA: TGTGCCAGCAAAGGGGCAGACGTAATCTGGGAGACCCAGTACTTC. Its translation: CASKGADVIWETQYF. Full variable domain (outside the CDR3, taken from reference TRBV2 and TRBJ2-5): EPEVTQTPSHQVTQMGQEVILRCVPISNHLYFYWYRQILGQKVEFLVSFYNNEISEKSEIFDDQFSVERPDGSNFTLKIRSTKLEDSAMYFCASKGADVIWETQYFGPGTRLLVL.

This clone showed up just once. The CDR3 nucleotides are TGTGCCAGCAGCATAAGTCAGACAGGGATCAATCAGCCCCAGCATTTT. It encodes CASSISQTGINQPQHF. V and J are TRBV7-9 and TRBJ1-5; 7 bases match TRBD1. Germline-derived CDR1 and CDR2 are SEHNR and FQNEAQ (reference sequence). The CDR3 runs to 16 residues. Unmatched junction bases numbered 10, after V lost 5 bases and J lost 3 bases. Full variable domain (rest looked up from reference TRBV7-9 and TRBJ1-5): DTGVSQNPRHKITKRGQNVTFRCDPISEHNRLYWYRQTLGQGPEFLTYFQNEAQLEKSRLLSDRFSAERPKGSFSTLEIQRTEQGDSAMYLCASSISQTGINQPQHFGDGTRLSIL.